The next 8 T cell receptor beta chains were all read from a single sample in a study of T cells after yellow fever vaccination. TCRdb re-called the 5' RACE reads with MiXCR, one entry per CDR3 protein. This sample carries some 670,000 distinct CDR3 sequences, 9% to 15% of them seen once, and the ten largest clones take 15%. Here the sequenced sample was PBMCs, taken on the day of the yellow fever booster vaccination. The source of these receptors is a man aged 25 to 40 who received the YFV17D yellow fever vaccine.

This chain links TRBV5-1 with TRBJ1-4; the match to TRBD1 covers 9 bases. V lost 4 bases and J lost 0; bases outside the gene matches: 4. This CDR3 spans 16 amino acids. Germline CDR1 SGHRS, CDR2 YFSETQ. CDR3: CASSTGQGPTNEKLFF. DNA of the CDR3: TGCGCCAGCAGCACAGGACAGGGGCCAACTAATGAAAAACTGTTTTTT.

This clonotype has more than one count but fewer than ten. The CDR3 DNA reads as TGCAGCGTTGGACGGACTAGCGGAGCCACAGATACGCAGTATTTT. It is translated as CSVGRTSGATDTQYF. The chain links TRBV29-1 to TRBJ2-3, with TRBD2 matching 10 bases. CDR3 length: 15 residues. The germline gives CDR1 SQVTM, CDR2 ANQGSEA. The trim removed 4 bases at V and 2 bases at J, leaving 6 bases unmatched.

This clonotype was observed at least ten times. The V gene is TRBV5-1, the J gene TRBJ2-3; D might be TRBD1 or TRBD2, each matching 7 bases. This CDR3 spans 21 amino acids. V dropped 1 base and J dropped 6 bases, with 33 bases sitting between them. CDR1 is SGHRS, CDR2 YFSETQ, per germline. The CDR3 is CASSLNRGQRREYRLVDTQYF. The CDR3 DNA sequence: TGCGCCAGCAGCTTGAATAGGGGGCAACGGCGGGAGTACCGACTTGTGGATACGCAGTATTTT.

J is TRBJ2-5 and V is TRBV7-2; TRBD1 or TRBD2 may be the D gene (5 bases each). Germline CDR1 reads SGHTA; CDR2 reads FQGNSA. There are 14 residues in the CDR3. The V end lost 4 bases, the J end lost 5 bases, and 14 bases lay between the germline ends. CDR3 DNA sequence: TGTGCCAGCAGCTCCGACAGATGGAGGGAGACCCAGTACTTC. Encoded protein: CASSSDRWRETQYF. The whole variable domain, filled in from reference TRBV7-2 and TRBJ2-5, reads GAGVSQSPSNKVTEKGKDVELRCDPISGHTALYWYRQSLGQGLEFLIYFQGNSAPDKSGLPSDRFSAERTGGSVSTLTIQRTQQEDSAVYLCASSSDRWRETQYFGPGTRLLVL.

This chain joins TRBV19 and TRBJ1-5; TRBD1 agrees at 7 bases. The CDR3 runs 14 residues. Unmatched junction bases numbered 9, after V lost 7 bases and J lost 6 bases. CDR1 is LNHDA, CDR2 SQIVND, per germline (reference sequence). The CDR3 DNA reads TGTGCCAGTAAGGGGGCCAAGGGGCCTCAGCCCCAGCATTTT. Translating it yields CASKGAKGPQPQHF.

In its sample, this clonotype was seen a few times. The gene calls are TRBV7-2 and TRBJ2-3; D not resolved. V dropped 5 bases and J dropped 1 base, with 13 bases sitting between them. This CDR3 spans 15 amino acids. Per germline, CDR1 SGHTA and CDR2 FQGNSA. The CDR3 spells CASSPTTWGTDTQYF. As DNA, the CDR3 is TGTGCCAGCAGCCCGACGACTTGGGGCACAGATACGCAGTATTTT.

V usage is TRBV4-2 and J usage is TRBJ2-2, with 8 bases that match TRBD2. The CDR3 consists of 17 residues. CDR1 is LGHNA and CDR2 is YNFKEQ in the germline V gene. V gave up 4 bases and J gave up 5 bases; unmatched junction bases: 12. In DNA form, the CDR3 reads TGTGCCAGCAGCCTTTCTGGAGCGGGAGTCGAGACCGGGGAGCTGTTTTTT. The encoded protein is CASSLSGAGVETGELFF.

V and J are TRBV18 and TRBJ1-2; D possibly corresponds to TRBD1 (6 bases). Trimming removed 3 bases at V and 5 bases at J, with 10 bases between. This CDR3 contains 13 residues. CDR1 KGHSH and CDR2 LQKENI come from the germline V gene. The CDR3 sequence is CASSPGAVYGYTF. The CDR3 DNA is TGTGCCAGCTCACCGGGGGCAGTTTATGGCTACACCTTC.